This T cell receptor (beta chain) derives from a study of T cell responses to AZD1222 COVID-19 vaccine. Generated by immunoSEQ multiplex PCR, the TCRdb table keeps only in-frame clones and is missing some. Counted here are over 95,000 clones, more than 80% occurring once; the ten biggest clones make up roughly 13%. Germline V lookup: CDR1 MNHEY, CDR2 SMNVEV (reference sequence). The CDR3 runs 15 residues. Trimming at V came to 0 bases and at J to 1 base, leaving 2 bases not matched to a gene. This clone showed up just once. The input for sequencing was peripheral blood, taken on day 0 of AZD1222 vaccination. The gene calls are TRBV27 and TRBJ1-1, with 7 bases aligning to TRBD1. This receptor was identified in an adult in good health. The DNA for the CDR3 is TGTGCCAGCAGTTTATCTCAGGGGGGGAACACTGAAGCTTTCTTT. As protein: CASSLSQGGNTEAFF.